This record concerns one T cell receptor (beta chain) sequence. This sample is part of a study of cytomegalovirus exposure and HLA in healthy donors. Losses at the gene ends were 3 bases for V and 5 bases for J; bases not matched to a gene: 5. The CDR3 covers 13 residues. Germline V gene lookup returns CDR1 SQVTM and CDR2 ANQGSEA. Researchers ran the PCR with 60 Vbeta and 13 Jbeta primers. Generated by immunoSEQ multiplex PCR, the TCRdb table keeps only in-frame clones and is missing some. The top ten clones hold roughly 5.6% of a sample with over 110,000 clones, 78% of them seen once. What was sequenced was PBMCs. This chain links TRBV29-1 with TRBJ2-5; 8 bases fit TRBD2. This clonotype originated in a woman aged 40-49 years in good health and CMV-seropositive. The chain's CDR3 is CSVDTSGGETQYF. As DNA, the CDR3 is TGCAGCGTTGACACTAGCGGTGGGGAGACCCAGTACTTC.